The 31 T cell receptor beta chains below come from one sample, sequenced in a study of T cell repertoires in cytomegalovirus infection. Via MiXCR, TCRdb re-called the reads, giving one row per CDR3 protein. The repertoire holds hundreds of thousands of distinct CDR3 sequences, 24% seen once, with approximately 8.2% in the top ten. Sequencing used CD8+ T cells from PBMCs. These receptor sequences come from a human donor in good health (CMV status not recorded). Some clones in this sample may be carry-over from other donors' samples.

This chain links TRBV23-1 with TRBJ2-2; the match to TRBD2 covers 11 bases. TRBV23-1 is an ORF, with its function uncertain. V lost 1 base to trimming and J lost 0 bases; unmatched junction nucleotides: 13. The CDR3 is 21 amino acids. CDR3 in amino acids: CASSQFAPITSGSANTGELFF. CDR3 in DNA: TGCGCCAGCAGTCAATTCGCTCCGATCACTAGCGGGAGCGCGAACACCGGGGAGCTGTTTTTT.

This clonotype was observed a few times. CDR3 in DNA: TGTGCCAGCAGTGAATTCGAGGGAAGGAGGGGCTACACCTTC. Amino acids: CASSEFEGRRGYTF. The chain combines TRBV25-1 with TRBJ1-2; no definite D call. V was pared by 1 base and J by 8 bases, with 14 bases between. Germline CDR1 reads MGHDK; CDR2 reads SYGVNS. The CDR3 runs 14 residues.

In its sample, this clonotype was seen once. The CDR3 region has the DNA TGTGCCAGCGACCCAGATAACTATGGCTACACCTTC. This encodes CASDPDNYGYTF. The chain recombines TRBV7-2 with TRBJ1-2; D call uncertain. The germline gives CDR1 SGHTA, CDR2 FQGNSA. CDR3 length: 12 residues. V was shortened by 8 bases and J by 1 base, with 8 bases between the two germline ends.

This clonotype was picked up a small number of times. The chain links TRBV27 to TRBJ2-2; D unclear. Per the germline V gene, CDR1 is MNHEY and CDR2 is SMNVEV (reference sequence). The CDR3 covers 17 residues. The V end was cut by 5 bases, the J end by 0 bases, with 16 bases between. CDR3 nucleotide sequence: TGTGCCAGCAGTCCGTTTCGGGCTAGAGCGAACACCGGGGAGCTGTTTTTT. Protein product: CASSPFRARANTGELFF.

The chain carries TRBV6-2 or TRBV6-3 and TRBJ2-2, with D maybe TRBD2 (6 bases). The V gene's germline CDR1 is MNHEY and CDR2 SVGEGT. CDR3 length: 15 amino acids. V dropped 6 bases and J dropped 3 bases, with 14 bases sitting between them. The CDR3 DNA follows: TGTGCCAGCAGCCACCCTCGGGGGTACACCGGGGAGCTGTTTTTT. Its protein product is CASSHPRGYTGELFF.

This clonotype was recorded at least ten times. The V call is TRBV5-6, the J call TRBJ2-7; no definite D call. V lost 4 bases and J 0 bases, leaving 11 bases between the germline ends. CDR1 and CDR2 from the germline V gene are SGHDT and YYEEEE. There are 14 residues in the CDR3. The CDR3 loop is CASSVADNSYEQYF. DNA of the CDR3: TGTGCCAGCAGCGTTGCCGATAACTCCTACGAGCAGTACTTC. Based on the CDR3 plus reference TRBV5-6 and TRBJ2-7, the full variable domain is DAGVTQSPTHLIKTRGQQVTLRCSPKSGHDTVSWYQQALGQGPQFIFQYYEEEERQRGNFPDRFSGHQFPNYSSELNVNALLLGDSALYLCASSVADNSYEQYFGPGTRLTVT.

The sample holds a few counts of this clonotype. The CDR3 bases are TGTGCCAGCAGCGCAGCTAGCTCTATGAACACTGAAGCTTTCTTT. Encoded protein: CASSAASSMNTEAFF. The chain links TRBV5-4 to TRBJ1-1; D gene unclear. The CDR3 sequence is 15 residues long. In germline, CDR1 is SGHNT, CDR2 YYREEE (reference sequence). Trimming left V 4 bases short and J 0 bases short, with 13 bases between.

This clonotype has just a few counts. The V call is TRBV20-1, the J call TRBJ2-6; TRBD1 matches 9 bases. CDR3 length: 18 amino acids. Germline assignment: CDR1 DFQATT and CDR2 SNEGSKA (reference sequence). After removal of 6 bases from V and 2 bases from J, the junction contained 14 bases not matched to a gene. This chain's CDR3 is CSAIILGQGLAGANVLTF. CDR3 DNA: TGCAGTGCAATCATCTTAGGACAGGGGCTGGCTGGGGCCAACGTCCTGACTTTC.

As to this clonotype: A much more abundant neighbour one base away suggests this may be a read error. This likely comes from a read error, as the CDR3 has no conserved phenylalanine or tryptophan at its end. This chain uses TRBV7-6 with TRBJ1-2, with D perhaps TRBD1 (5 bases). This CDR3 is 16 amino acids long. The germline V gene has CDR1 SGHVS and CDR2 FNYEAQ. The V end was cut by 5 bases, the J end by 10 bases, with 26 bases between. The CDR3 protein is CASSPTPPGPNTYYTV. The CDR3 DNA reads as TGTGCCAGCAGCCCCACGCCTCCGGGACCCAATACGTACTACACCGTC.

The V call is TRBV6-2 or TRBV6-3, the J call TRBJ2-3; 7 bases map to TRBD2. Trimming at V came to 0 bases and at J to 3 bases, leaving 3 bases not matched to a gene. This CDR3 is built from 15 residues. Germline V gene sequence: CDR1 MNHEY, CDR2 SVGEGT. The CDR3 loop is CASSYSLAETDTQYF. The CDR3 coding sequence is TGTGCCAGCAGTTACTCGCTAGCGGAAACAGATACGCAGTATTTT.

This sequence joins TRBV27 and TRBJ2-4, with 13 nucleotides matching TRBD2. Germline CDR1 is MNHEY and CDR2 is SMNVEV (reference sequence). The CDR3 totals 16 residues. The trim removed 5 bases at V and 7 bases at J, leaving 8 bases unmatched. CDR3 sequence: CASSKGGLAGKNIQYF. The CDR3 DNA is TGTGCCAGCAGTAAAGGGGGACTAGCGGGGAAGAACATTCAGTACTTC.

DNA for the CDR3: TGTGCCAGCAGCGAGACAGGGGAGGACACCGGGGAGCTGTTTTTT. Its translation: CASSETGEDTGELFF. The chain employs TRBV6-4 and TRBJ2-2; 8 bases are shared with TRBD1. This CDR3 is 15 amino acids long. Germline V gene data show CDR1 as MRHNA and CDR2 as SNTAGT. After removal of 6 bases from V and 3 bases from J, the junction contained 6 bases not matched to a gene.

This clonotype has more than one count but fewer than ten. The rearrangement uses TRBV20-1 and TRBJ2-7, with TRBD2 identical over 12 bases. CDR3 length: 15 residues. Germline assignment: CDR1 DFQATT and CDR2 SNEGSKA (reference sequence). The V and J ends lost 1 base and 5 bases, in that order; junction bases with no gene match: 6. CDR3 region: CSARALAGGPHEQYV. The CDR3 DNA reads TGCAGTGCTAGAGCCCTAGCGGGGGGGCCCCACGAGCAGTACGTC.

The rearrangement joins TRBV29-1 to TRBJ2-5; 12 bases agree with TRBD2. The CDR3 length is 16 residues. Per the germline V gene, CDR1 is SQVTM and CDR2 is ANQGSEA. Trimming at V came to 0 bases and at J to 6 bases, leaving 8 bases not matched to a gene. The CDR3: CSVEDLSRTSGKTQYF. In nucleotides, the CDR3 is TGCAGCGTTGAAGATCTTTCCCGGACTAGCGGGAAGACCCAGTACTTC.

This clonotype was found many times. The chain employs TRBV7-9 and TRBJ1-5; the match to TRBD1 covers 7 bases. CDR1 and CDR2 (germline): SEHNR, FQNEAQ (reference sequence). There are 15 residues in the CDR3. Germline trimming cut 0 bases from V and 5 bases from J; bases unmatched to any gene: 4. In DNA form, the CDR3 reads TGTGCCAGCAGCTTAGCGTTGCAGGGGGATCAGCCCCAGCATTTT. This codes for CASSLALQGDQPQHF.

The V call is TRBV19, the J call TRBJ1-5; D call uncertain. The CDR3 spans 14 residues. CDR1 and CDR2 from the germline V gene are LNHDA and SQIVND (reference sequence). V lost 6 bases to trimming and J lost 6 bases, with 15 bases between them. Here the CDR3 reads CASRTIGFSQPQHF. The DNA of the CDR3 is TGTGCCAGTAGGACAATAGGGTTCAGTCAGCCCCAGCATTTT.

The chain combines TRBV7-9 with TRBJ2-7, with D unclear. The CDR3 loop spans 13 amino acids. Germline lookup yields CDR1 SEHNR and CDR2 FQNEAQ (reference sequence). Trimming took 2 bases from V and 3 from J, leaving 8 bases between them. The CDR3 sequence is CASSLIGNYEQYF. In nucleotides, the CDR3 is TGTGCCAGCAGCTTAATAGGGAACTACGAGCAGTACTTC.

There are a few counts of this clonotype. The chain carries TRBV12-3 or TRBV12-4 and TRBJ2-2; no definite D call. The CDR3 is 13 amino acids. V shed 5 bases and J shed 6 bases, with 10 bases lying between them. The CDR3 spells CASSPSLAGELFF. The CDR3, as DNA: TGTGCCAGCAGTCCCTCCCTAGCCGGGGAGCTGTTTTTT.

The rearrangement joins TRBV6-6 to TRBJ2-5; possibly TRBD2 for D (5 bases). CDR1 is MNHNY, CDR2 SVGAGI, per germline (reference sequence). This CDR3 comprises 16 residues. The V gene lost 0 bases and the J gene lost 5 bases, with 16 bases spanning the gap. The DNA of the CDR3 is TGTGCCAGCAGTTACTCGAGGGAGCTGCTGGTGGAGACCCAGTACTTC. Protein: CASSYSRELLVETQYF.

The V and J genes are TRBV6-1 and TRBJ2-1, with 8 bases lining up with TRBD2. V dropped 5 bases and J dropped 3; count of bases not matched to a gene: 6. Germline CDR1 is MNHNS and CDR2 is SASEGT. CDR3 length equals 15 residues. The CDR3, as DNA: TGTGCCAGCAGTCCCCGGCGGGGGGTCTACAATGAGCAGTTCTTC. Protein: CASSPRRGVYNEQFF.

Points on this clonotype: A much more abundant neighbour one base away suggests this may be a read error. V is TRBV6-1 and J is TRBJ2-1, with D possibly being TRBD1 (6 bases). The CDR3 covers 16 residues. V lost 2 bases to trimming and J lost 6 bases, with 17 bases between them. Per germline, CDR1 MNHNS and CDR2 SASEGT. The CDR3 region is CASSEIVAQGLNEQFF. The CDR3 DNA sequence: TGTGCCAGCAGTGAAATTGTTGCTCAGGGGCTCAATGAGCAGTTCTTC.

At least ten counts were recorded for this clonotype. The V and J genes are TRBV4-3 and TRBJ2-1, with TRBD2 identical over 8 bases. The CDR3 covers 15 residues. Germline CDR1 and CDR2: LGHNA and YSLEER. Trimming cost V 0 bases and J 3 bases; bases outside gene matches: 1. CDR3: CASSQDTSGYNEQFF. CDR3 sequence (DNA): TGCGCCAGCAGCCAAGACACTAGCGGCTACAATGAGCAGTTCTTC.

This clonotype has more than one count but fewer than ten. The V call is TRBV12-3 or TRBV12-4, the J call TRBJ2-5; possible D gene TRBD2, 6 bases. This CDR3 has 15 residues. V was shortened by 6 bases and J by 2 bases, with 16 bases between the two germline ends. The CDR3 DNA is TGTGCCAGCAGATCGGGGGAAACCTATCAAGAGACCCAGTACTTC. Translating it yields CASRSGETYQETQYF.

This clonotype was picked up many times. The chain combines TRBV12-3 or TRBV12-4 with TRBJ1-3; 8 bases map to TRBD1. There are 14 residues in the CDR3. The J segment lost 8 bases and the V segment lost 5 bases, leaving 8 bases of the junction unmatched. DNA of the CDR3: TGTGCCAGCAGTCCGGACAGGGCAGAGGACACCATATATTTT. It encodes CASSPDRAEDTIYF.

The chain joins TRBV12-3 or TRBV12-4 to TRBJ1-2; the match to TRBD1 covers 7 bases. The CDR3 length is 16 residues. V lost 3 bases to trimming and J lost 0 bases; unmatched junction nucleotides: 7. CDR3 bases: TGTGCCAGCAGTTTCGTCCTCAGGGGGACTAACTATGGCTACACCTTC. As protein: CASSFVLRGTNYGYTF.

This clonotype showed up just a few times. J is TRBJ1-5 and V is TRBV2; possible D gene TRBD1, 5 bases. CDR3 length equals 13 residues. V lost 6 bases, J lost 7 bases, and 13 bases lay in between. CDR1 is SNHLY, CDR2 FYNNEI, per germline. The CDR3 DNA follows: TGTGCCAGCAGCGACGGGGGGGTCCAGCCCCAGCATTTT. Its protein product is CASSDGGVQPQHF.

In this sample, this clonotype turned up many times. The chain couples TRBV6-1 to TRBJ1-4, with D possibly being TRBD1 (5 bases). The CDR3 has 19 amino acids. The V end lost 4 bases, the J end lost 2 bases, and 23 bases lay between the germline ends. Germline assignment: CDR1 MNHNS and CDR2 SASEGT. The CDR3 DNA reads TGTGCCAGCAGTGCCGGACCCGACAGTTTCCTCTTCACTAATGAAAAACTGTTTTTT. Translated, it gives CASSAGPDSFLFTNEKLFF.

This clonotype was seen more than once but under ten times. The CDR3 is CASSFGHIPGYTF. The CDR3 DNA reads as TGTGCCAGCAGCTTCGGCCATATACCCGGCTACACCTTC. The rearrangement uses TRBV13 and TRBJ1-2, with D hard to call. Germline V CDR1 and CDR2: PRHDT, FYEKMQ (reference sequence). The CDR3 has 13 residues. The germline V and J ends were trimmed by 3 bases and 8 bases, with 13 bases remaining between them.

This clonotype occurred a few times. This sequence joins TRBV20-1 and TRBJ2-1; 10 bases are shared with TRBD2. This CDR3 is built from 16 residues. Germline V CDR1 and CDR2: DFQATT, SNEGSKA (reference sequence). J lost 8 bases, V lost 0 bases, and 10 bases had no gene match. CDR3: CSARDTFSGGAYEQFF. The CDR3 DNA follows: TGCAGTGCTAGAGATACGTTCAGCGGGGGGGCCTATGAGCAGTTCTTC.

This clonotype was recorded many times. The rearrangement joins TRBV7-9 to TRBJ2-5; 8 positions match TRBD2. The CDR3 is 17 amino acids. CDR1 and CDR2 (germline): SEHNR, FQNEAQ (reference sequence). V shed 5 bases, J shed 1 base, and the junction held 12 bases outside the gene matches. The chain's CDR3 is CASSILVAGSIQETQYF. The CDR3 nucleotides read TGTGCCAGCAGCATCCTAGTAGCGGGGTCAATCCAAGAGACCCAGTACTTC. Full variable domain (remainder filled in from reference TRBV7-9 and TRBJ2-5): DTGVSQNPRHKITKRGQNVTFRCDPISEHNRLYWYRQTLGQGPEFLTYFQNEAQLEKSRLLSDRFSAERPKGSFSTLEIQRTEQGDSAMYLCASSILVAGSIQETQYFGPGTRLLVL.

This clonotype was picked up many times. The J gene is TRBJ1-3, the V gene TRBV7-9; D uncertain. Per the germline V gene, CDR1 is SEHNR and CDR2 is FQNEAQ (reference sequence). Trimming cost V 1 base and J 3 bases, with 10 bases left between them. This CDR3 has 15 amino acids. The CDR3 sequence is CASSLGAGNGNTIYF. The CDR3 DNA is TGTGCCAGCAGCTTAGGAGCCGGGAATGGAAACACCATATATTTT.